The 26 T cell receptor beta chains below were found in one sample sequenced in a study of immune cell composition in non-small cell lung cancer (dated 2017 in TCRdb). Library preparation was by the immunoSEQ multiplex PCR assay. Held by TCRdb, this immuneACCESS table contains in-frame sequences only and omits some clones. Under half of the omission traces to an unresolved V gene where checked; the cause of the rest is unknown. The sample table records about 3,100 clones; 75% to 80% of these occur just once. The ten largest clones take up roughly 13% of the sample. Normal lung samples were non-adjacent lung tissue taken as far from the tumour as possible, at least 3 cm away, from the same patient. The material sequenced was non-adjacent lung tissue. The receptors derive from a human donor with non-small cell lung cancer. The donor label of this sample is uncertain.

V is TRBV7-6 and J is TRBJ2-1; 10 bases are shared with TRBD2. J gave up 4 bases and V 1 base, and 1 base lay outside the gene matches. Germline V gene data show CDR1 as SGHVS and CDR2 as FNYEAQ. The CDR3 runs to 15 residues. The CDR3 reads CASSLVSGRYNEQFF. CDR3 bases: TGTGCCAGCAGCTTAGTTAGCGGGAGGTACAATGAGCAGTTCTTC.

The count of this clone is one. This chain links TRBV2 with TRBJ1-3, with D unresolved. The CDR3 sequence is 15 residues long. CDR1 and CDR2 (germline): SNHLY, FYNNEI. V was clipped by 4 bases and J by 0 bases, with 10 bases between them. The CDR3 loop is CASSGESFSGNTIYF. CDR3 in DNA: TGTGCCAGCAGTGGGGAGTCGTTCTCTGGAAACACCATATATTTT.

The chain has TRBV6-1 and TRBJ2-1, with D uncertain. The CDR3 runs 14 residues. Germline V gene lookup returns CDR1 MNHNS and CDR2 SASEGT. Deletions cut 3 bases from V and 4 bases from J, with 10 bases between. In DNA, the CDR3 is TGTGCCAGCAGTGAGGGTGGGCAGTACAATGAGCAGTTCTTC. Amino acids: CASSEGGQYNEQFF.

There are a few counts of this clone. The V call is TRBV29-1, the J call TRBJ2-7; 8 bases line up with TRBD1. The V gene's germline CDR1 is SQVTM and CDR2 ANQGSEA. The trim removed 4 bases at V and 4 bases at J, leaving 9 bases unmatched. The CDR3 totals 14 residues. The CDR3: CSVGAAGGRYEQYF. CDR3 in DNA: TGCAGCGTTGGCGCGGCAGGGGGCAGGTACGAGCAGTACTTC.

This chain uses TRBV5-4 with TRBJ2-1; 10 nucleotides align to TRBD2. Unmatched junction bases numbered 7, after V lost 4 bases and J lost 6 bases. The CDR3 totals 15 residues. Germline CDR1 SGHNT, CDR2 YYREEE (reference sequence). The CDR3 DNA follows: TGTGCCAGCAGCCTTCTAGCGGGGGCCTCCAATGAGCAGTTCTTC. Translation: CASSLLAGASNEQFF.

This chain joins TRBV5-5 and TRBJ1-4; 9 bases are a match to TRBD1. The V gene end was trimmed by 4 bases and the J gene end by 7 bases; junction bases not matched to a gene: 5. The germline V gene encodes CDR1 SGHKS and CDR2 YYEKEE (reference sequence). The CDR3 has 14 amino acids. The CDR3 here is CASSPGQGREKLFF. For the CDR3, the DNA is TGTGCCAGCAGCCCAGGACAGGGGCGTGAAAAACTGTTTTTT. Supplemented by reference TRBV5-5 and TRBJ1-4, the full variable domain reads DAGVTQSPTHLIKTRGQQVTLRCSPISGHKSVSWYQQVLGQGPQFIFQYYEKEERGRGNFPDRFSARQFPNYSSELNVNALLLGDSALYLCASSPGQGREKLFFGSGTQLSVL.

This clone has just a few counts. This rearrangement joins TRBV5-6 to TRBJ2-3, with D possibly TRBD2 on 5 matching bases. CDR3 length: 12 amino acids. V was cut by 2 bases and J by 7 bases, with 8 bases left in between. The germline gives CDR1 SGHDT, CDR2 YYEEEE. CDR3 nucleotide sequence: TGTGCCAGCAGCTTTAGCGTGAATACGCAGTATTTT. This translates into CASSFSVNTQYF.

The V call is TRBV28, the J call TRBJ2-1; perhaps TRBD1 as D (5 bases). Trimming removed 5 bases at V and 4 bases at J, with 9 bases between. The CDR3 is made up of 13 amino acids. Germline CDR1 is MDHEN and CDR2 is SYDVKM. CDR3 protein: CASSRAGYNEQFF. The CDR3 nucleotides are TGTGCCAGCAGTAGAGCAGGGTACAATGAGCAGTTCTTC.

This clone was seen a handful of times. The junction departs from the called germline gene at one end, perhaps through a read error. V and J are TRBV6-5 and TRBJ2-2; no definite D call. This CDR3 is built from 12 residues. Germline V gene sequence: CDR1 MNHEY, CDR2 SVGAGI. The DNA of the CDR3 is TGCCAAGTCGGCGGAAACTCCGGGGAGCTGTTTTTT. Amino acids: CQVGGNSGELFF.

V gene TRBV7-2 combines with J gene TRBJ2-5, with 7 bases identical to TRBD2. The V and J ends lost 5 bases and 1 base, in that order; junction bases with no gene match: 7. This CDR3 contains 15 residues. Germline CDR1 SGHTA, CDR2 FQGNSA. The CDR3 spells CASSTSGLIQETQYF. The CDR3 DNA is TGTGCCAGCAGCACCTCGGGACTAATCCAAGAGACCCAGTACTTC.

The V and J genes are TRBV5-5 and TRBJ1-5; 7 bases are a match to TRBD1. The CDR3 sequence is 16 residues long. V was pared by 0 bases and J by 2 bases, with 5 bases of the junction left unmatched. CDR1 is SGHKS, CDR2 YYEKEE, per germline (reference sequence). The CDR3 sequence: CASSLEGAGGNQPQHF. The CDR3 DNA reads TGTGCCAGCAGCTTGGAGGGGGCCGGAGGCAATCAGCCCCAGCATTTT. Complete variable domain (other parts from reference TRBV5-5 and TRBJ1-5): DAGVTQSPTHLIKTRGQQVTLRCSPISGHKSVSWYQQVLGQGPQFIFQYYEKEERGRGNFPDRFSARQFPNYSSELNVNALLLGDSALYLCASSLEGAGGNQPQHFGDGTRLSIL.

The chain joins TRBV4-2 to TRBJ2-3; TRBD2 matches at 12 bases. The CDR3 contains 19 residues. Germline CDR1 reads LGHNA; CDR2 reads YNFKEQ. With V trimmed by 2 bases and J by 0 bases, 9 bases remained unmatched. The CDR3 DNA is TGTGCCAGCAGCCAACGCCCCCCCGGGACTAGCGGGAGCACAGATACGCAGTATTTT. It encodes CASSQRPPGTSGSTDTQYF.

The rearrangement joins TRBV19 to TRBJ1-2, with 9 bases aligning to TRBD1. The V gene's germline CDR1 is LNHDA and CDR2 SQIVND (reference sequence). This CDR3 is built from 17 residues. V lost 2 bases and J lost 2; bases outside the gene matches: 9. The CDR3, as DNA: TGTGCCAGTAGTATACTTGGATCTGGACAGGGGAACTATGGCTACACCTTC. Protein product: CASSILGSGQGNYGYTF.

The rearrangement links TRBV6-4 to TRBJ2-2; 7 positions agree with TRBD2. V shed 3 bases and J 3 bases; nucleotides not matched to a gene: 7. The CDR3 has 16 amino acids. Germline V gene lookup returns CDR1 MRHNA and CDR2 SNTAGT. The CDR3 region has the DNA TGTGCCAGCAGTGAGGTGGGGGGGACTCACACCGGGGAGCTGTTTTTT. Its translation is CASSEVGGTHTGELFF.

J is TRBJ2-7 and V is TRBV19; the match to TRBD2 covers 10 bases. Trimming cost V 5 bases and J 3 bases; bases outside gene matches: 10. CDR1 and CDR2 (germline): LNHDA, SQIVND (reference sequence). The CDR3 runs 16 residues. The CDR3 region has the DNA TGTGCCAGTAGTGCGCCCGGGACTAGCGCCTTCTACGAGCAGTACTTC. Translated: CASSAPGTSAFYEQYF.

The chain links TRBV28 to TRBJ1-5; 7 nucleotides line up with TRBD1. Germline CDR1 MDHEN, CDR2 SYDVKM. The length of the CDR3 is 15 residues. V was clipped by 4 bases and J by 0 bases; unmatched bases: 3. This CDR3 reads CASSSGQVSNQPQHF. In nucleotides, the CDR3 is TGTGCCAGCAGTTCCGGACAGGTTAGCAATCAGCCCCAGCATTTT.

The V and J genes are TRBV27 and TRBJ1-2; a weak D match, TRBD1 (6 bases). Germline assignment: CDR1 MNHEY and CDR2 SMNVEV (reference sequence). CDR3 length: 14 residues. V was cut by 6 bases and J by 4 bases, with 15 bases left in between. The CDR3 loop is CASREQGRIYGYTF. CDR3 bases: TGTGCCAGCAGGGAACAGGGTCGGATCTATGGCTACACCTTC.

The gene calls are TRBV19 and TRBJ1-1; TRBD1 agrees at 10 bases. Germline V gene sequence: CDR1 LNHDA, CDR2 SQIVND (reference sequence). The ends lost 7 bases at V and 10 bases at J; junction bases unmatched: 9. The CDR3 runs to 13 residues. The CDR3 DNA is TGTGCCAGTACCCCGACAGGGGGCGACGGAGCTTTCTTT. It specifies CASTPTGGDGAFF.

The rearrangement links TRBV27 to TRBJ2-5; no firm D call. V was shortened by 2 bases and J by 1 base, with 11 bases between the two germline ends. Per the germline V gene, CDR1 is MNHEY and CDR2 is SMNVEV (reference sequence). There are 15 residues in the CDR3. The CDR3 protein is CASSLRRVSQETQYF. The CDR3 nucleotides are TGTGCCAGCAGTTTAAGACGGGTTTCCCAAGAGACCCAGTACTTC.

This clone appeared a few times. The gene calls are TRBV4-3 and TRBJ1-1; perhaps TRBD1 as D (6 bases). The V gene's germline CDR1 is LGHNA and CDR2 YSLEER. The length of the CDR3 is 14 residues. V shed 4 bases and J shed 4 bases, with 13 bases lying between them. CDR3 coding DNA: TGCGCCAGCAGCCCCGAGACAGGTGGCACTGAAGCTTTCTTT. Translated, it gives CASSPETGGTEAFF.

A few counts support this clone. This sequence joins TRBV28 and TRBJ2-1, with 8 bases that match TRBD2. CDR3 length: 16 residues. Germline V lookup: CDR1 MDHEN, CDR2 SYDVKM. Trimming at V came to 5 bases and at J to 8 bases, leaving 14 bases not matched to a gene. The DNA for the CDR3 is TGTGCCAGCAGTGGCCAACTAGCGGCCTATGGGGATGAGCAGTTCTTC. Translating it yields CASSGQLAAYGDEQFF.

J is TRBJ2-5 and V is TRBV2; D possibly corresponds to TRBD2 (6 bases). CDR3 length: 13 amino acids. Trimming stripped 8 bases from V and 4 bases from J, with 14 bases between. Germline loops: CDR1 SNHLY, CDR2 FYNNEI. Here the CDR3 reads CASGSRRGETQYF. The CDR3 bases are TGTGCCAGCGGGTCTCGGAGGGGAGAGACCCAGTACTTC.

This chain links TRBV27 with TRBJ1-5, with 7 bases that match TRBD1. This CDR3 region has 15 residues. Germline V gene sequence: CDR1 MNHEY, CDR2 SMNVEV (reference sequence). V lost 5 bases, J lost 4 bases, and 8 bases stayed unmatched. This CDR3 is CASSTQGLGNQPQHF. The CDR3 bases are TGTGCCAGCAGTACACAGGGGCTTGGTAATCAGCCCCAGCATTTT.

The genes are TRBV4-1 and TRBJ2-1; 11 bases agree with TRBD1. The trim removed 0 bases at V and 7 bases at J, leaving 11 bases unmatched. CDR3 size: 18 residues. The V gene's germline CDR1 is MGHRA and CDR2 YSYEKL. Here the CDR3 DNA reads TGCGCCAGCAGCCAAGACCTTCTGGACAGGGGGCTCGGGAATGAGCAGTTCTTC. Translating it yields CASSQDLLDRGLGNEQFF.

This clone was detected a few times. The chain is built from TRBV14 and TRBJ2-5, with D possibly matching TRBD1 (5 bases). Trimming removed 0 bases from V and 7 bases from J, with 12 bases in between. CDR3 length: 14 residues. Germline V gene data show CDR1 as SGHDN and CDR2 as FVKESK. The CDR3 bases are TGTGCCAGCAGCCAAGAAATGTTCCAGGGGACCCAGTACTTC. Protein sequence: CASSQEMFQGTQYF.

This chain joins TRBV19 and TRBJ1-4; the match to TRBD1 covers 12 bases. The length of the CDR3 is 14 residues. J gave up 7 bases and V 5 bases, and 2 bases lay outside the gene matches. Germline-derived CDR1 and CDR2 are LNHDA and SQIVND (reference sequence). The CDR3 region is CASSVGQGAEKLFF. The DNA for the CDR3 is TGTGCCAGTAGTGTGGGACAGGGGGCTGAAAAACTGTTTTTT.